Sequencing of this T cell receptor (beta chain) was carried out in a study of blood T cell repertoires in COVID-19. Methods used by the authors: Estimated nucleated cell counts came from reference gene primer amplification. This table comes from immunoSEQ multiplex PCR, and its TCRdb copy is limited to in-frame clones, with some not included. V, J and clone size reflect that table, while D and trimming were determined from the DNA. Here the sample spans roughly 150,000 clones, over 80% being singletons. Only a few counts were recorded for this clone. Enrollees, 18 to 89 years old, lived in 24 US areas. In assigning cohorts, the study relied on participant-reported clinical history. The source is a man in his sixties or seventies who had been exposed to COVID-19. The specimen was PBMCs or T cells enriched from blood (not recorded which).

CDR3 residues: CASSLAGLQTGQDTQYF. The CDR3 nucleotides are TGCGCCAGCAGCTTGGCGGGACTTCAAACCGGTCAGGATACGCAGTATTTT. The chain carries TRBV5-1 and TRBJ2-3; tentative D call: TRBD2 (6 bases). With 0 bases removed from V and 6 bases from J, the gap between germline ends came to 20 bases. The CDR3 sequence is 17 residues long. CDR1 and CDR2 (germline): SGHRS, YFSETQ.